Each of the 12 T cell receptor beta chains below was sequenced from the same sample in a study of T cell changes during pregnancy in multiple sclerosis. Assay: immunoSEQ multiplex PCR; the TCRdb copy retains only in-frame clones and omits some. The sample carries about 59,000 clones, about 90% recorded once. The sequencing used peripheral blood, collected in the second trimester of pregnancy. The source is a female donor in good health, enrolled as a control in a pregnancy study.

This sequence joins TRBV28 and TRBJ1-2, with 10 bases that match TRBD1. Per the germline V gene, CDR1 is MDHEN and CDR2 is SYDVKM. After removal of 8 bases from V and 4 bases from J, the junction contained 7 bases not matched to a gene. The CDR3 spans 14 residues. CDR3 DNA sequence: TGTGCCAGCGGTAGGGGACAGGGGAGCTATGGCTACACCTTC. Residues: CASGRGQGSYGYTF.

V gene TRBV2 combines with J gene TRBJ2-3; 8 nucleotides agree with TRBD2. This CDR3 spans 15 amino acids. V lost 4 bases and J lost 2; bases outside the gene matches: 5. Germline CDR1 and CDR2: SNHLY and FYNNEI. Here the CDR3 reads CASSGGSGVTDTQYF. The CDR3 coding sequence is TGTGCCAGCAGTGGGGGTAGCGGGGTCACAGATACGCAGTATTTT.

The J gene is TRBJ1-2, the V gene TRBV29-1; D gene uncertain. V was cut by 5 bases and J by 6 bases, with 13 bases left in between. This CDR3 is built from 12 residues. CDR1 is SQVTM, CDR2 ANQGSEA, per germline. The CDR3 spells CSVSGRGNGYTF. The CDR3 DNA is TGCAGCGTTTCCGGACGGGGTAATGGCTACACCTTC. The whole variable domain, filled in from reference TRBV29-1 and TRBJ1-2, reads SAVISQKPSRDICQRGTSLTIQCQVDSQVTMMFWYRQQPGQSLTLIATANQGSEATYESGFVIDKFPISRPNLTFSTLTVSNMSPEDSSIYLCSVSGRGNGYTFGSGTRLTVV.

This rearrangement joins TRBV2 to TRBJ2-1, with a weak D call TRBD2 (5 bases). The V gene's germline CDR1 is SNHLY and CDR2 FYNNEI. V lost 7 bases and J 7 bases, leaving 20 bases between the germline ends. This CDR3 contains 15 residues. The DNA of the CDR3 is TGTGCCAGCAAGGTATCAGGACTTAAGGTTAATGAGCAGTTCTTC. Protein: CASKVSGLKVNEQFF.

CDR3 sequence: CASSRAASPYEQYF. CDR3 nucleotides: TGTGCCAGCAGCCGCGCGGCTAGTCCCTACGAGCAGTACTTC. The rearrangement uses TRBV9 and TRBJ2-7, with no clear D. The V end lost 4 bases, the J end lost 2 bases, and 13 bases lay between the germline ends. CDR3 size: 14 residues. Germline V gives CDR1 SGDLS, CDR2 YYNGEE.

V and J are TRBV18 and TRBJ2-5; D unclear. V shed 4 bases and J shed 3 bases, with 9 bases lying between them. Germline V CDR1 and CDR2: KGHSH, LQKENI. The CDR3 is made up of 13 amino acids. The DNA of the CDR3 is TGTGCCAGCTCACGGAACAGAGAAGAGACCCAGTACTTC. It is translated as CASSRNREETQYF.

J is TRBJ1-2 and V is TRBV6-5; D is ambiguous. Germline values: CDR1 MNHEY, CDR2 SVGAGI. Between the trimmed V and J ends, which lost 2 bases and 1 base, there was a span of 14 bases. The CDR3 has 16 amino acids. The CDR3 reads CASSYTVLTSNYGYTF. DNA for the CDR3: TGTGCCAGCAGTTACACAGTACTCACGAGTAACTATGGCTACACCTTC.

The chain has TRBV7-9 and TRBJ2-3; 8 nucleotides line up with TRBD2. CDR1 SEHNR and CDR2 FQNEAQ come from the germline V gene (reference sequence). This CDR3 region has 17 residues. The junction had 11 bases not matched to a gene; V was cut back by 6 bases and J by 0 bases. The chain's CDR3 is CASSPGLAQSSTDTQYF. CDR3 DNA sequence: TGTGCCAGCAGTCCCGGACTAGCACAGAGTAGCACAGATACGCAGTATTTT.

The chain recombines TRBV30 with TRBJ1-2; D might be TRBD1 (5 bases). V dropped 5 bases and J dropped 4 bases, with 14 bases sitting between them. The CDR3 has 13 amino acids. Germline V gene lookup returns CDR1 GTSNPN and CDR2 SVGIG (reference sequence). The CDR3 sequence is CAWDSGPSYGYTF. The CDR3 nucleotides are TGTGCCTGGGATTCAGGGCCATCCTATGGCTACACCTTC.

This chain's CDR3 is CAWSVGTTMQETQYF. CDR3 nucleotide sequence: TGTGCCTGGAGTGTTGGGACAACGATGCAAGAGACCCAGTACTTC. The chain combines TRBV30 with TRBJ2-5, with D possibly TRBD1 on 6 matching bases. Germline CDR1 and CDR2: GTSNPN and SVGIG (reference sequence). Trimming took 0 bases from V and 2 from J, leaving 13 bases between them. The length of the CDR3 is 15 residues.

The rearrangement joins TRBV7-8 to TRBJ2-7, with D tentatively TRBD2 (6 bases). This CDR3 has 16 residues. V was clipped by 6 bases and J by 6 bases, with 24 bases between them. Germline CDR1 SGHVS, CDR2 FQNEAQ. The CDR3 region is CASSLSRDWGVGEQYF. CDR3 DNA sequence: TGTGCCAGCAGTCTGTCCCGGGACTGGGGGGTTGGCGAGCAGTACTTC.

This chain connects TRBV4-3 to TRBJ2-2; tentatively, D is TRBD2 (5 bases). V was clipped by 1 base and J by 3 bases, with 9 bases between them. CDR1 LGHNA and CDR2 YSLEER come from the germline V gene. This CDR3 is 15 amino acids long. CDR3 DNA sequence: TGCGCCAGCAGCCAAGTCGGGATATACACCGGGGAGCTGTTTTTT. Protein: CASSQVGIYTGELFF.